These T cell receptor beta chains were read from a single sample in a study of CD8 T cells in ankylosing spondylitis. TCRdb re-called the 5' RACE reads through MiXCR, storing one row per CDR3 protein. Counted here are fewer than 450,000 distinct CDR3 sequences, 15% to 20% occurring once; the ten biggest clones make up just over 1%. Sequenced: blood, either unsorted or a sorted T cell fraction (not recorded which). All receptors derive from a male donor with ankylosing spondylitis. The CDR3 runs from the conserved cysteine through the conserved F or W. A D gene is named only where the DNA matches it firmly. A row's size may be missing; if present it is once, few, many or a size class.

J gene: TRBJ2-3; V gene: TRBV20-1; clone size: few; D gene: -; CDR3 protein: CSAQAARGTDTQYF; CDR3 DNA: TGCAGTGCGCAAGCAGCACGGGGCACAGATACGCAGTATTTT
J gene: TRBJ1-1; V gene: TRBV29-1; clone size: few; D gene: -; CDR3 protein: CSVGDYDTEAFF; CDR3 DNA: TGCAGCGTTGGTGATTATGACACTGAAGCTTTCTTT
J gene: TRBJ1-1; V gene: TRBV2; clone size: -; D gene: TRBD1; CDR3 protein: CASRGAGTANTEAFF; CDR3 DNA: TGTGCCAGCAGGGGGGCGGGGACAGCGAACACTGAAGCTTTCTTT
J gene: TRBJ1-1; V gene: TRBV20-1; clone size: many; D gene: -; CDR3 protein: CSASGARTNTEAFF; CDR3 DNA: TGCAGTGCTAGCGGGGCCAGAACGAACACTGAAGCTTTCTTT
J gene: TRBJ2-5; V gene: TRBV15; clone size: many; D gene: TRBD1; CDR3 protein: CATSSQQGKETQYF; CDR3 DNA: TGTGCCACCAGCAGCCAACAGGGGAAAGAGACCCAGTACTTC
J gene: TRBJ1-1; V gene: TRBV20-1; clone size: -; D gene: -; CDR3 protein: CSAREGPLIGNTEAFF; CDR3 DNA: TGCAGTGCTAGAGAGGGCCCACTCATCGGGAACACTGAAGCTTTCTTT
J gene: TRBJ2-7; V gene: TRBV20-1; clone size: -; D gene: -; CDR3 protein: CSAFRTGYEQYF; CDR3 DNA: TGCAGTGCTTTCAGGACCGGATACGAGCAGTACTTC
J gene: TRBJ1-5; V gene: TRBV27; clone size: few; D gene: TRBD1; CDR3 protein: CASSSRGQEYNQPQHF; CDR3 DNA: TGTGCCAGCAGTTCCCGGGGACAGGAATACAATCAGCCCCAGCATTTT
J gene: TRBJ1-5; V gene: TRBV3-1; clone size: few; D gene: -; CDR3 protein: CASSQTSGHKNQPQHF; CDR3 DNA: TGTGCCAGCAGCCAAACGAGCGGGCACAAAAATCAGCCCCAGCATTTT
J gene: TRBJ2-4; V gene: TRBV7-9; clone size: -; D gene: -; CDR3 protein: CASSYLGNIQYF; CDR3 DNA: TGTGCCAGCAGCTATCTGGGAAACATTCAGTACTTC
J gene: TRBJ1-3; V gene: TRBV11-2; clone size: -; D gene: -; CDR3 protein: CASSFWDSDTIYF; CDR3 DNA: TGTGCCAGCAGCTTTTGGGATTCGGACACCATATATTTT
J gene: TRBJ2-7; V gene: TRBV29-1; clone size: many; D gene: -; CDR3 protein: CSVEGEGRYEQYF; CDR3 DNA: TGCAGCGTTGAAGGTGAGGGACGGTACGAGCAGTACTTC
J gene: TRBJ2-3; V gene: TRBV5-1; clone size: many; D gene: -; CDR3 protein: CASSLISPRSTDTQYF; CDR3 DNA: TGCGCCAGCAGCTTGATTAGCCCCCGAAGCACAGATACGCAGTATTTT
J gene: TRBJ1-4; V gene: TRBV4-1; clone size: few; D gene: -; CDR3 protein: CASSQQDLTNEKLFF; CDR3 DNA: TGCGCCAGCAGCCAACAGGATTTAACTAATGAAAAACTGTTTTTT
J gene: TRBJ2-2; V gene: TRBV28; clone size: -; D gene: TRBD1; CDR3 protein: CASRPRDRETGELFF; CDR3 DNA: TGTGCCAGCAGACCCCGGGACAGGGAGACCGGGGAGCTGTTTTTT
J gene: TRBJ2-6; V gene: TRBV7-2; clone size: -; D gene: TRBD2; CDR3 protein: CASSPRLGGSGANVLTF; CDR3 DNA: TGTGCCAGCAGCCCTAGGTTGGGGGGGTCTGGGGCCAACGTCCTGACTTTC